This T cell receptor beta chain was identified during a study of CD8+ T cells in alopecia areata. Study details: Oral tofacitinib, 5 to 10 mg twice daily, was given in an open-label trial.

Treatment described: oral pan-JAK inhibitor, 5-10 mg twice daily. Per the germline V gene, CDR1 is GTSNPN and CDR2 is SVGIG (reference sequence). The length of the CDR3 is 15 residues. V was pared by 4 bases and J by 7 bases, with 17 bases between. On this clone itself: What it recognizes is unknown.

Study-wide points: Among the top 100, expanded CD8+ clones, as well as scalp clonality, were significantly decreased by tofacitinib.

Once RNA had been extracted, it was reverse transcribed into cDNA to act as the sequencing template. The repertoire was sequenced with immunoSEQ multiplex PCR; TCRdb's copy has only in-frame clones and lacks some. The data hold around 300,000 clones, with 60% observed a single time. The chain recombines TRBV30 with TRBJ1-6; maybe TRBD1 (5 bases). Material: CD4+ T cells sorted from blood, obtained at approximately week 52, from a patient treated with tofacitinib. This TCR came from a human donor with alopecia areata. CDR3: CAWTAGASGNSPLHF. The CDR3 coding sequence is TGTGCCTGGACGGCCGGGGCCTCGGGGAATTCACCCCTCCACTTT.